This TCR beta chain was found in a study of blood T cell repertoires in COVID-19. Original methodology: The authors estimated nucleated cell counts from reference gene primer amplification. Method: immunoSEQ multiplex PCR; TCRdb's copy keeps in-frame clones and lacks some. V, J and clone size are those of that table, while D and trimming were read from the DNA. Of fewer than 250,000 clones in the sample, 70% to 90% were seen once. Germline V lookup: CDR1 MDHEN, CDR2 SYDVKM. Germline trimming cut 3 bases from V and 7 bases from J; bases unmatched to any gene: 9. This CDR3 has 17 amino acids. The sample taken for sequencing was peripheral blood. This chain joins TRBV28 and TRBJ2-2; 12 bases align to TRBD2. The sequence was collected from a man aged 25 to 40 with COVID-19, enrolled during active disease. The CDR3 DNA reads TGTGCCAGCAGTTTCCCCTTACTAGCGGGAGGAGGCGGGGAGCTGTTTTTT. Protein product: CASSFPLLAGGGGELFF.